This T cell receptor (beta chain) was identified in a study of siplizumab effects on memory and regulatory T cells. This table comes from immunoSEQ multiplex PCR, and its TCRdb copy is limited to in-frame clones, with some not included. The data contain about 100,000 clones, over 90% of them singletons. Germline CDR1 is MNHNS and CDR2 is SASEGT. The CDR3 is 15 amino acids. Trimming pared 2 bases from V and 4 bases from J, leaving 15 bases between. This receptor was obtained from a human donor in good health. The sequenced sample was non-Treg CD4+ T cells sorted from blood. The chain joins TRBV6-1 to TRBJ2-7, with D hard to call. The CDR3 sequence is CASSENRAGYYEQYF. CDR3 coding DNA: TGTGCCAGCAGTGAAAACCGGGCCGGATATTACGAGCAGTACTTC.